These 6 T cell receptor beta chains came from one sample sequenced in a study of shared clonotypes between healthy human individuals. Measured with immunoSEQ multiplex PCR; TCRdb has only the in-frame clones, and not every one. The table includes a few million clones, around 94% detected once. The sequencing sample was made of naive CD4+ T cells sorted from blood. Subset in this sample: CD45RA+ positively selected. These receptors all stem from a man aged 18 to 30 in good health.

This chain connects TRBV5-1 to TRBJ1-4; D not resolved. Trimming took 5 bases from V and 6 from J, leaving 8 bases between them. The CDR3 extends over 12 amino acids. The germline gives CDR1 SGHRS, CDR2 YFSETQ. CDR3 amino acids: CASRTGDEKLFF. In DNA form, the CDR3 reads TGCGCCAGCAGGACCGGGGATGAAAAACTGTTTTTT.

The gene calls are TRBV6-1 and TRBJ2-3; possibly TRBD1 or TRBD2 for D (5 bases each). The CDR3 covers 17 residues. Germline-derived CDR1 and CDR2 are MNHNS and SASEGT. Trimming pared 4 bases from V and 6 bases from J, leaving 23 bases between. The CDR3 spells CASSGGTGTGDLDTQYF. The CDR3 region has the DNA TGTGCCAGCAGTGGAGGGACCGGGACCGGGGATTTGGATACGCAGTATTTT.

The chain links TRBV27 to TRBJ2-1; D is unclear. CDR3 length: 12 amino acids. The germline V and J ends were trimmed by 5 bases and 8 bases, with 10 bases remaining between them. CDR1 is MNHEY and CDR2 is SMNVEV in the germline V gene (reference sequence). CDR3 nucleotides: TGTGCCAGCAGTAGAATGGGTTATGAGCAGTTCTTC. Its protein is CASSRMGYEQFF.

As to this clone: The junction differs from germline at one of its ends, possibly a read error. V gene TRBV5-1 combines with J gene TRBJ2-7, with TRBD1 matching over 7 bases. Germline-derived CDR1 and CDR2 are SGHRS and YFSETQ. This CDR3 is built from 14 residues. CDR3 coding DNA: TGTGCCAGCAGCTTCTTTGACAGGGCCAACGAGCAGTACTTC. It codes for CASSFFDRANEQYF. The variable domain in full, completed from reference TRBV5-1 and TRBJ2-7, reads KAGVTQTPRYLIKTRGQQVTLSCSPISGHRSVSWYQQTPGQGLQFLFEYFSETQRNKGNFPGRFSGRQFSNSRSEMNVSTLELGDSALYLCASSFFDRANEQYFGPGTRLTVT.

With respect to this clone: Other DNA sequences in the sample encode the same CDR3. The J gene is TRBJ2-7, the V gene TRBV10-1; weak D call: TRBD1 (5 bases). CDR1 is WNHNN and CDR2 is SYGVQD in the germline V gene (reference sequence). The CDR3 has 18 amino acids. Trimming cost V 6 bases and J 2 bases, with 26 bases left between them. The CDR3 spells CASSSETAHLLSTYEQYF. CDR3 in DNA: TGCGCCAGCAGCTCAGAGACAGCTCACTTGCTTTCTACCTACGAGCAGTACTTC.

Written as DNA, the CDR3 is TGTGCCAGCTCACCTGGGACAGGGCGAGAGGCTGCTTTCTTT. Residues: CASSPGTGREAAFF. This chain uses TRBV18 with TRBJ1-1, with 9 nucleotides matching TRBD1. V was pared by 3 bases and J by 11 bases, with 10 bases of the junction left unmatched. Per the germline V gene, CDR1 is KGHSH and CDR2 is LQKENI. The CDR3 spans 14 residues.